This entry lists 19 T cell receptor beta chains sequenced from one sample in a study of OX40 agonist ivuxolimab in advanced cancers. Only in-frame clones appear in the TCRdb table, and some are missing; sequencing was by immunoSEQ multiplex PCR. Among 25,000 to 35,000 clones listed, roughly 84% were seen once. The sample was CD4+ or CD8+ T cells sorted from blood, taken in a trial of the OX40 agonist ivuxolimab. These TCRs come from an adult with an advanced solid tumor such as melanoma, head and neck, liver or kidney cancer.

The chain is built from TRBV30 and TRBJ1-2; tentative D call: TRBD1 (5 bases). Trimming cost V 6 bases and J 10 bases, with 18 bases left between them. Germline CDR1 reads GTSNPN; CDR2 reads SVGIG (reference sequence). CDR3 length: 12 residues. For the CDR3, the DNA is TGTGCCTGCCCTGCGACAGTTATCTCCTACACCTTC. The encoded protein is CACPATVISYTF.

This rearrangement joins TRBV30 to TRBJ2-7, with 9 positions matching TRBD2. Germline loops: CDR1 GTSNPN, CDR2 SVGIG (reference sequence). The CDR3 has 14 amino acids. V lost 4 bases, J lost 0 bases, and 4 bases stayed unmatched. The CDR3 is CAWTGLATSYEQYF. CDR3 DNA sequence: TGTGCCTGGACTGGACTAGCGACCTCCTACGAGCAGTACTTC.

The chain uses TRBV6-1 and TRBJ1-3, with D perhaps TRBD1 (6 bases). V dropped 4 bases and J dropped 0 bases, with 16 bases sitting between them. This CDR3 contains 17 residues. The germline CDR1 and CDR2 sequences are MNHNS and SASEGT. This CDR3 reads CASSGLQGVGSGNTIYF. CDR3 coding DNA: TGTGCCAGCAGTGGATTACAGGGAGTCGGCTCTGGAAACACCATATATTTT.

The CDR3 nucleotides are TGTGCCAGTACCCCGGGACGGAACTCCTACGAGCAGTACTTC. Protein sequence: CASTPGRNSYEQYF. V and J are TRBV19 and TRBJ2-7, with D possibly being TRBD1 or TRBD2 (5 bases each). This CDR3 comprises 14 residues. V lost 7 bases, J lost 0 bases, and 13 bases lay in between. Per germline, CDR1 LNHDA and CDR2 SQIVND (reference sequence).

This CDR3 is CASSQLGLAGDTGELFF. CDR3 in DNA: TGTGCCAGCAGCCAGCTGGGGCTAGCGGGAGACACCGGGGAGCTGTTTTTT. This chain joins TRBV7-2 and TRBJ2-2; 10 nucleotides agree with TRBD2. Germline V gene data show CDR1 as SGHTA and CDR2 as FQGNSA. The CDR3 has 17 residues. V dropped 5 bases and J dropped 3; count of bases not matched to a gene: 9. The full variable domain, completed using reference TRBV7-2 and TRBJ2-2, is GAGVSQSPSNKVTEKGKDVELRCDPISGHTALYWYRQSLGQGLEFLIYFQGNSAPDKSGLPSDRFSAERTGGSVSTLTIQRTQQEDSAVYLCASSQLGLAGDTGELFFGEGSRLTVL.

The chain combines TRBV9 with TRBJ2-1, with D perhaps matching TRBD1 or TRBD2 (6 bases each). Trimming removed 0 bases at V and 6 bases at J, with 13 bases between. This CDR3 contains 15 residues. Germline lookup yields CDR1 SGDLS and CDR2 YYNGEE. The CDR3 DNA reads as TGTGCCAGCAGCGTAGAGAACAGGGAGGTCAATGAGCAGTTCTTC. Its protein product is CASSVENREVNEQFF.

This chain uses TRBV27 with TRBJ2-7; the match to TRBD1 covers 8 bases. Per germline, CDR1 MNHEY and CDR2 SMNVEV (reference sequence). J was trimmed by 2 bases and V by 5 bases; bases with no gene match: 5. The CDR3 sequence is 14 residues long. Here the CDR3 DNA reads TGTGCCAGCAGTGACGGACAGGGAACCTACGAGCAGTACTTC. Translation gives CASSDGQGTYEQYF.

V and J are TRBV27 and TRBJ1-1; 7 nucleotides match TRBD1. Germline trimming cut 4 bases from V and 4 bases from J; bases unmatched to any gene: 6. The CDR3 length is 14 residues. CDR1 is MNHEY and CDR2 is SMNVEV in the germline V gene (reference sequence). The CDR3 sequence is CASSSRRGITEAFF. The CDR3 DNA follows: TGTGCCAGCAGTTCCCGCAGGGGGATCACTGAAGCTTTCTTT.

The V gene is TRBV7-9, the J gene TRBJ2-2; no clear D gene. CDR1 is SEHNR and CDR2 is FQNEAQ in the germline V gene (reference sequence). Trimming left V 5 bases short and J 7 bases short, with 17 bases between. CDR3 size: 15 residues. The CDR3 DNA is TGTGCCAGCAGCGGCCGCCGGGCCTACGGCGGGGAGCTGTTTTTT. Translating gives CASSGRRAYGGELFF.

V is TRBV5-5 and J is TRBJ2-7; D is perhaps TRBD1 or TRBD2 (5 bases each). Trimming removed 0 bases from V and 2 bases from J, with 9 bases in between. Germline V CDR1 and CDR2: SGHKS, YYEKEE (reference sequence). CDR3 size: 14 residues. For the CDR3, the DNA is TGTGCCAGCAGCTTGGTTGGGGGTGCCTACGAGCAGTACTTC. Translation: CASSLVGGAYEQYF.

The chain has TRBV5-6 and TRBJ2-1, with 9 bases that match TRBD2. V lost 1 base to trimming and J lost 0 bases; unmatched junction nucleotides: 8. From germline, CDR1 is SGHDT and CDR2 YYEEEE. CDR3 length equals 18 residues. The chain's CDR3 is CASSLFTSGPSSYNEQFF. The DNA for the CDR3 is TGTGCCAGCAGCTTGTTCACTAGCGGGCCGAGCTCCTACAATGAGCAGTTCTTC.

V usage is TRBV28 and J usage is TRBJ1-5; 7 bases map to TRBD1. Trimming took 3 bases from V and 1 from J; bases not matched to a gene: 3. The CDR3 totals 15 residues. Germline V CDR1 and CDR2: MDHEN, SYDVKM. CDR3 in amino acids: CASSFVTGSNQPQHF. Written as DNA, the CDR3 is TGTGCCAGCAGTTTTGTGACAGGGAGCAATCAGCCCCAGCATTTT. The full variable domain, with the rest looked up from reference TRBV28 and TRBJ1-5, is DVKVTQSSRYLVKRTGEKVFLECVQDMDHENMFWYRQDPGLGLRLIYFSYDVKMKEKGDIPEGYSVSREKKERFSLILESASTNQTSMYLCASSFVTGSNQPQHFGDGTRLSIL.

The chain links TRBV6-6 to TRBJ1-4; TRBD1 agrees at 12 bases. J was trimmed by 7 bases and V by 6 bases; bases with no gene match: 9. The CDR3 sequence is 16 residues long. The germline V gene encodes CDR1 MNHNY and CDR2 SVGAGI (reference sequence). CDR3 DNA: TGTGCCAGCAGACAGGGACAGGGGGCTGAGAGTGAAAAACTGTTTTTT. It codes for CASRQGQGAESEKLFF.

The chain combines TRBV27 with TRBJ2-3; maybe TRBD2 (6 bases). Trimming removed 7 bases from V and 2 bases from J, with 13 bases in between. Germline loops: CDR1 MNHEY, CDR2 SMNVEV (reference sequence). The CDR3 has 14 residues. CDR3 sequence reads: CASKRAGLTDTQYF. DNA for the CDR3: TGTGCCAGCAAGCGAGCGGGCCTCACAGATACGCAGTATTTT.

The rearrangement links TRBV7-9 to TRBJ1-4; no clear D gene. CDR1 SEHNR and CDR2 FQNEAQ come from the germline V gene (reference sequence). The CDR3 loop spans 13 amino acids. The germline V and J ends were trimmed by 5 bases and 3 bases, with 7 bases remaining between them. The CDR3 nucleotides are TGTGCCAGCAGCGAAGCCGCTAATGAAAAACTGTTTTTT. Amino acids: CASSEAANEKLFF.

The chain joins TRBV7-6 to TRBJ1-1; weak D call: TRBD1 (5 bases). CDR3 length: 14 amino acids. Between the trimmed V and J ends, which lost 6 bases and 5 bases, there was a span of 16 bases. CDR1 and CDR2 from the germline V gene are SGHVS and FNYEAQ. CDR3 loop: CASRAGGGGTEAFF. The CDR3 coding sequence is TGTGCCAGCAGGGCGGGTGGGGGAGGAACTGAAGCTTTCTTT.

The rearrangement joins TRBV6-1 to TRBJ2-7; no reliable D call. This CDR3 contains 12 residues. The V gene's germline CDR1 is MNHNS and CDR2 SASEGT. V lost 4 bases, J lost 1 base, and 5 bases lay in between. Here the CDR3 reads CASSVRSYEQYF. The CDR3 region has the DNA TGTGCCAGCAGTGTACGATCCTACGAGCAGTACTTC.

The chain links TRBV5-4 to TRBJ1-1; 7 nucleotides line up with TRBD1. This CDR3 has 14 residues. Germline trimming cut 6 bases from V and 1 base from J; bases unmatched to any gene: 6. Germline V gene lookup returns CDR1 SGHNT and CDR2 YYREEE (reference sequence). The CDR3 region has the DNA TGTGCCAGCAATCTAGGGGGCCCGAACACTGAAGCTTTCTTT. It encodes CASNLGGPNTEAFF.

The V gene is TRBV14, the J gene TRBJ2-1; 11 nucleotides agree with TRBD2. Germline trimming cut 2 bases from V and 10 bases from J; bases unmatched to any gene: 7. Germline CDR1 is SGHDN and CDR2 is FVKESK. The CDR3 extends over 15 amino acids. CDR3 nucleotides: TGTGCCAGCAGCCAAAAACCGGGACTAGCGGTGGAGCAGTTCTTC. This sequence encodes CASSQKPGLAVEQFF.